These 24 T cell receptor beta chains originate from one sample sequenced in a study of radiation and T cells in renal cell carcinoma. Generated by immunoSEQ multiplex PCR, the TCRdb table keeps only in-frame clones and is missing some. The table has 140,000 to 150,000 clones, about 87% seen once. Time point denoted: baseline pretreatment blood. As to treatment: 15 Gy SBRT to primary tumor, nephrectomy 4 weeks later. This material consisted of blood, taken from a patient whose treatment included radiotherapy and nephrectomy. These receptors were collected from a woman in her 70s with renal cell carcinoma.

The rearrangement joins TRBV7-2 to TRBJ2-7; unclear D gene. This CDR3 comprises 12 residues. Germline loops: CDR1 SGHTA, CDR2 FQGNSA. Between the trimmed V and J ends, which lost 2 bases and 1 base, there was a span of 3 bases. In nucleotides, the CDR3 is TGTGCCAGCAGCTTATATTCCTACGAGCAGTACTTC. As protein: CASSLYSYEQYF.

V gene TRBV6-5 combines with J gene TRBJ2-7; 8 bases align to TRBD2. CDR3 length: 15 amino acids. V shed 6 bases and J 2 bases; nucleotides not matched to a gene: 9. Germline values: CDR1 MNHEY, CDR2 SVGAGI. CDR3 coding DNA: TGTGCCAGCAGGCTTCACGGTAGCGGGGCCTACGAGCAGTACTTC. Translating it yields CASRLHGSGAYEQYF.

This clone was observed a few times. The chain carries TRBV19 and TRBJ1-2; D possibly corresponds to TRBD1 (5 bases). Looked up from germline, CDR1 is LNHDA and CDR2 is SQIVND (reference sequence). Trimming removed 1 base from V and 4 bases from J, with 13 bases in between. The CDR3 consists of 15 residues. The CDR3 protein is CASSIAGFDLYGYTF. The CDR3 region has the DNA TGTGCCAGTAGTATAGCAGGGTTCGACCTCTATGGCTACACCTTC.

The chain carries TRBV5-4 and TRBJ2-5; 8 bases are shared with TRBD1. Germline CDR1 SGHNT, CDR2 YYREEE (reference sequence). With V trimmed by 10 bases and J by 1 base, 6 bases remained unmatched. This CDR3 contains 13 residues. In nucleotides, the CDR3 is TGTGCCGGAGGAACAGGGGGCCAAGAGACCCAGTACTTC. Translating it yields CAGGTGGQETQYF.

For this clone: This CDR3 is also generated by other DNA sequences in the sample. The rearrangement uses TRBV30 and TRBJ1-5, with TRBD1 as a possible D gene (6 bases). CDR1 and CDR2 (germline): GTSNPN, SVGIG (reference sequence). The CDR3 length is 13 residues. V lost 0 bases and J 5 bases, leaving 8 bases between the germline ends. The CDR3 DNA reads TGTGCCTGGAGTGTACAGGGAGATCAGCCCCAGCATTTT. It encodes CAWSVQGDQPQHF.

This clone has only one observation. This chain links TRBV19 with TRBJ1-3; perhaps TRBD1 as D (5 bases). Trimming pared 3 bases from V and 2 bases from J, leaving 8 bases between. The CDR3 sequence is 14 residues long. The germline V gene encodes CDR1 LNHDA and CDR2 SQIVND (reference sequence). CDR3 sequence: CASSMDIPGNTIYF. The CDR3 region has the DNA TGTGCCAGTAGTATGGACATACCTGGAAACACCATATATTTT.

In its sample, this clone was seen a few times. This sequence joins TRBV5-4 and TRBJ1-1, with TRBD1 as a possible D gene (5 bases). The CDR3 is made up of 16 amino acids. Germline assignment: CDR1 SGHNT and CDR2 YYREEE (reference sequence). The V gene lost 2 bases and the J gene lost 0 bases, with 14 bases spanning the gap. The CDR3, as DNA: TGTGCCAGCAGCTTTGGTTCAGGGAAGTTGAACACTGAAGCTTTCTTT. Translating gives CASSFGSGKLNTEAFF.

This chain joins TRBV6-6 and TRBJ2-2; D uncertain. Germline loops: CDR1 MNHNY, CDR2 SVGAGI (reference sequence). This CDR3 comprises 12 residues. The V end was cut by 4 bases, the J end by 6 bases, with 6 bases between. The CDR3 is CASSSPAGELFF. The CDR3 DNA reads as TGTGCCAGCAGTTCCCCGGCCGGGGAGCTGTTTTTT.

The chain links TRBV20-1 to TRBJ2-3; D not resolved. This CDR3 region has 11 residues. Germline V gives CDR1 DFQATT, CDR2 SNEGSKA (reference sequence). V lost 3 bases to trimming and J lost 2 bases, with 3 bases between them. CDR3 loop: CSASHTDTQYF. The CDR3 DNA sequence: TGCAGTGCTAGTCACACAGATACGCAGTATTTT.

V is TRBV19 and J is TRBJ2-4; D might be TRBD1 (6 bases). V was shortened by 3 bases and J by 0 bases, with 18 bases between the two germline ends. CDR3 length: 18 residues. From germline, CDR1 is LNHDA and CDR2 SQIVND (reference sequence). DNA of the CDR3: TGTGCCAGTAGTATTTTCACCGGGACACCCATAGCCAAAAACATTCAGTACTTC. This translates into CASSIFTGTPIAKNIQYF.

The chain couples TRBV6-1 to TRBJ2-1; D may be TRBD2 (7 bases). Germline V CDR1 and CDR2: MNHNS, SASEGT. The V end was cut by 2 bases, the J end by 2 bases, with 19 bases between. This CDR3 spans 18 amino acids. CDR3 DNA: TGTGCCAGCAGTGAAAGATCTAGGGGGGGGGCCCCCTACAATGAGCAGTTCTTC. Translating gives CASSERSRGGAPYNEQFF.

The chain recombines TRBV10-3 with TRBJ2-2, with D unclear. Trimming took 4 bases from V and 4 from J, leaving 16 bases between them. Germline loops: CDR1 ENHRY, CDR2 SYGVKD. The CDR3 covers 16 residues. The DNA for the CDR3 is TGTGCCATCAGTGCCCTGGGTTTGTCTGGCACCGGGGAGCTGTTTTTT. It is translated as CAISALGLSGTGELFF.

The chain joins TRBV7-8 to TRBJ1-3; tentative D call: TRBD1 (5 bases). Per germline, CDR1 SGHVS and CDR2 FQNEAQ. V lost 1 base to trimming and J lost 2 bases, with 18 bases between them. There are 18 residues in the CDR3. The CDR3 spells CASSLGHIWGSTGNTIYF. CDR3 nucleotide sequence: TGTGCCAGCAGCTTAGGCCACATCTGGGGGTCGACTGGAAACACCATATATTTT.

The chain recombines TRBV5-4 with TRBJ2-5, with 9 nucleotides matching TRBD1. The CDR3 runs 16 residues. The germline gives CDR1 SGHNT, CDR2 YYREEE (reference sequence). V lost 4 bases, J lost 5 bases, and 12 bases stayed unmatched. CDR3 DNA: TGTGCCAGCAGCCGAAAACAGGGGGCGCGACGGGAGACCCAGTACTTC. Translated: CASSRKQGARRETQYF.

On this clone: The junction does not match germline at one end; this may be a read error. This rearrangement joins TRBV4-1 to TRBJ2-7; D may correspond to TRBD1 or TRBD2 (6 bases each). In germline, CDR1 is MGHRA, CDR2 YSYEKL. The CDR3 totals 16 residues. For the CDR3, the DNA is TGCGTCAGCAGCCAAGTAGGGGGGCAGCGAGCCTACGAGCAGTACTTC. It yields the protein CVSSQVGGQRAYEQYF.

J is TRBJ2-7 and V is TRBV19, with D possibly being TRBD1 (5 bases). The V and J ends lost 5 bases and 5 bases respectively, with 7 bases between them. This CDR3 is 11 amino acids long. Germline V gene data show CDR1 as LNHDA and CDR2 as SQIVND (reference sequence). This CDR3 is CASSLGDEQYF. In nucleotides, the CDR3 is TGTGCCAGTAGTTTAGGGGACGAGCAGTACTTC.

The rearrangement joins TRBV7-8 to TRBJ1-3; D is possibly TRBD1 (5 bases). The length of the CDR3 is 15 residues. Trimming removed 5 bases from V and 3 bases from J, with 14 bases in between. The V gene's germline CDR1 is SGHVS and CDR2 FQNEAQ. In nucleotides, the CDR3 is TGTGCCAGCAGCCCCCGGACGGGACTTGGAAACACCATATATTTT. Amino acids: CASSPRTGLGNTIYF.

V usage is TRBV28 and J usage is TRBJ1-6; possible D gene TRBD1, 5 bases. Germline V gives CDR1 MDHEN, CDR2 SYDVKM. The CDR3 length is 16 residues. Trimming stripped 4 bases from V and 7 bases from J, with 17 bases between. The CDR3 protein is CASSSDSLAWNSPLHF. The DNA of the CDR3 is TGTGCCAGCAGTTCCGACAGCCTGGCGTGGAATTCACCCCTCCACTTT.

The chain is built from TRBV30 and TRBJ1-5; 9 bases are a match to TRBD1. CDR3 length: 17 residues. The ends lost 3 bases at V and 0 bases at J; junction bases unmatched: 9. In germline, CDR1 is GTSNPN, CDR2 SVGIG (reference sequence). Here the CDR3 DNA reads TGTGCCTGGAGAGGACAGGGGAGAATCTATAGCAATCAGCCCCAGCATTTT. Amino acid sequence: CAWRGQGRIYSNQPQHF.

The CDR3 DNA sequence: TGTGCCAGTAGTATACCCGGGACAGGGTCCGGAAACACCATATATTTT. Translation gives CASSIPGTGSGNTIYF. The V gene is TRBV19, the J gene TRBJ1-3; 9 bases line up with TRBD1. The CDR3 runs 16 residues. Losses at the gene ends were 2 bases for V and 4 bases for J; bases not matched to a gene: 6. CDR1 LNHDA and CDR2 SQIVND come from the germline V gene (reference sequence).

The chain is built from TRBV29-1 and TRBJ2-3; 11 nucleotides align to TRBD2. Germline V CDR1 and CDR2: SQVTM, ANQGSEA. The CDR3 totals 16 residues. Losses at the gene ends were 5 bases for V and 4 bases for J; bases not matched to a gene: 11. CDR3 bases: TGCAGCGTTACCCTTAGCGGGGGGGCGGGGGCAGATACGCAGTATTTT. Its protein product is CSVTLSGGAGADTQYF.

The rearrangement joins TRBV7-6 to TRBJ1-3; D remains ambiguous. The CDR3 spans 17 residues. V lost 4 bases and J lost 2, with 18 bases in between. CDR1 and CDR2 from the germline V gene are SGHVS and FNYEAQ. The CDR3 DNA sequence: TGTGCCAGCAGCTCTTCGGCGGGTATGTTACCTGGAAACACCATATATTTT. Translated: CASSSSAGMLPGNTIYF.

For this clone: At one of its ends the junction is not consistent with the germline gene, which may arise from a read error. The rearrangement links TRBV7-7 to TRBJ2-3; tentatively, D is TRBD2 (7 bases). CDR1 and CDR2 (germline): SSHAT, FNYEAQ (reference sequence). The CDR3 is made up of 15 amino acids. CDR3: CASSLGRGTTDTQYF. In nucleotides, the CDR3 is TGTGCTAGCAGCTTAGGGCGGGGGACAACAGATACGCAGTATTTT.

The chain couples TRBV19 to TRBJ1-4; D remains ambiguous. The CDR3 loop spans 15 amino acids. CDR1 and CDR2 from the germline V gene are LNHDA and SQIVND (reference sequence). The V and J ends lost 4 bases and 8 bases respectively, with 17 bases between them. The CDR3: CASSRIPAAEEKLFF. CDR3 coding DNA: TGTGCCAGTAGTAGGATCCCGGCAGCAGAGGAAAAACTGTTTTTT.